This TCR beta chain was profiled in a study of blood T cell repertoires in COVID-19. The germline V gene has CDR1 SGHRS and CDR2 YFSETQ. With 4 bases clipped from V and 2 bases from J, the junction kept 9 bases outside the gene matches. This CDR3 is built from 16 residues. Produced via immunoSEQ multiplex PCR; TCRdb's table is partial and in-frame only. The repertoire includes some 140,000 clones, around 79% of them detected once, and 5% sits in the top ten. The TCR was taken from a woman between 70 and 85 years old with COVID-19, enrolled during active disease. The specimen sequenced was peripheral blood. The V and J genes are TRBV5-1 and TRBJ2-7; 10 bases fit TRBD1. CDR3 DNA: TGCGCCAGCAGCGGCGACAGGGGGCGCCTAACCTACGAGCAGTACTTC. Translating gives CASSGDRGRLTYEQYF.